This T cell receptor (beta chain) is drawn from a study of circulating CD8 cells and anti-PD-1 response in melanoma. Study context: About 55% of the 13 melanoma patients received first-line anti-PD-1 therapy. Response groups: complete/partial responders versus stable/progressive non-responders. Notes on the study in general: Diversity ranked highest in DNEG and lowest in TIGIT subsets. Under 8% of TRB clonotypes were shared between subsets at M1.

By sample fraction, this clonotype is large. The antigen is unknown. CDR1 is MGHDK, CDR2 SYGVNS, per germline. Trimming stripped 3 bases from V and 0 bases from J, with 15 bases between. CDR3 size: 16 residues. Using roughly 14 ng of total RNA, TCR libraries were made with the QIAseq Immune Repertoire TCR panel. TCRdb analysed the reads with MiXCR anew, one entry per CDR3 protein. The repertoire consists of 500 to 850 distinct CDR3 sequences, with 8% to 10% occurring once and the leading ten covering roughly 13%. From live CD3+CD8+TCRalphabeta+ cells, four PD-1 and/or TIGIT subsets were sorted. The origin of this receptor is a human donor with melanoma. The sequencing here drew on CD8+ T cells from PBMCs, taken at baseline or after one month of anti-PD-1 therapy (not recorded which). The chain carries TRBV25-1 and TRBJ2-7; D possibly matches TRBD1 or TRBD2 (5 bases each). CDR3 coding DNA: TGTGCCAGCAGTGACCACCGGGACGGCAGCTCCTACGAGCAGTACTTC. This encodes CASSDHRDGSSYEQYF.